A selection of T cell receptor beta chains follows, all from one sample in a study of type 1 regulatory T cells. A single record per CDR3 protein comes from TCRdb applying MiXCR to the reads. This table has about 24,000 distinct CDR3 sequences, 72% appearing once. Antigens for these TCRs are unknown. Sequencing was performed on cultured T cells, either the whole culture or a sorted T cell fraction (not recorded which). Receptor source: a human donor in good health. Both conserved end residues are part of each CDR3. The D gene is left open where the match is weak. Where a row states a size, it is once, few, many or the class of an expanded clone; other rows omit it.

>TRBJ2-2|TRBV4-1|few|-
TGCGCCAGCAGCCAGACACTAGCAACTGGCACCGGGGAGCTGTTTTTT
CASSQTLATGTGELFF
>TRBJ2-5|TRBV12-3/TRBV12-4|-|TRBD2
TGTGCCAGCACCTGGGGAGGGCGGAAGACCCAGTACTTC
CASTWGGRKTQYF
>TRBJ2-1|TRBV24-1|-|-
TGTGCCACCAGCCCACAGGGTCTTGAGCAGTTCTTC
CATSPQGLEQFF
>TRBJ2-2|TRBV5-1|few|-
TGCGCCAGCAGCTTTGGCGGGGTGAACACCGGGGAGCTGTTTTTT
CASSFGGVNTGELFF
>TRBJ2-7|TRBV6-1|-|TRBD2
TGTGCCAGCAGTGATCAGGGCGGGGGGCCTCGAGGGTACGAGCAGTACTTC
CASSDQGGGPRGYEQYF
>TRBJ2-7|TRBV28|-|-
TGTGCCAGCAGTTCCCAAAACAGGGTATCCTACGAGCAGTACTTC
CASSSQNRVSYEQYF
>TRBJ1-2|TRBV7-2|few|-
TGTGCCAGCAGCCCTCAGGATTACTATGGCTACACCTTC
CASSPQDYYGYTF
>TRBJ2-7|TRBV12-3/TRBV12-4|-|TRBD1
TGTGCCAGCAAGGACAGGGGCTCCTACGAGCAGTACTTC
CASKDRGSYEQYF
>TRBJ2-5|TRBV4-2|-|TRBD2
TGTGCCAGCAGCCAACGCCTAGGGACTAGCGGGGAGGAGACCCAGTACTTC
CASSQRLGTSGEETQYF
>TRBJ2-2|TRBV2|-|-
TGTGCCAGCAGATCGACAGTTAACACCGGGGAGCTGTTTTTT
CASRSTVNTGELFF
>TRBJ1-1|TRBV20-1|-|-
TGCAGAGGGGTTTCGCCCTTGAACACTGAAGCTTTCTTT
CRGVSPLNTEAFF